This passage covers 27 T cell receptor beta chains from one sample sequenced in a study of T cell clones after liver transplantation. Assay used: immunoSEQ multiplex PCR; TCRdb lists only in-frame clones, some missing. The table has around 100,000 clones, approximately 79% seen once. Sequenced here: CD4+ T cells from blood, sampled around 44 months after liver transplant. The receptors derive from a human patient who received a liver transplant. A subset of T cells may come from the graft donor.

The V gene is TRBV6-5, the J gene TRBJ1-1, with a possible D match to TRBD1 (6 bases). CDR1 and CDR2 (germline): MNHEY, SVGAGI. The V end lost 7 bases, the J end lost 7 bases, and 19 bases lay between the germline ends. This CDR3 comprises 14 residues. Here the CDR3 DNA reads TGTGCCAGCACCTGGGGACAATCCACGGGTGAAGCTTTCTTT. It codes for CASTWGQSTGEAFF.

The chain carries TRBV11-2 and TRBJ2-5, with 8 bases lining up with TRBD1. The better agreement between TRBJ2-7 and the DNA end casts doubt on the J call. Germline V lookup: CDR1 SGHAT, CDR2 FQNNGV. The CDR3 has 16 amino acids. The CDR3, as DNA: TGTGCCAGCAGCCGATCGACAGGGGAAGGAACCTACGAGCAGTACTTC. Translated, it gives CASSRSTGEGTYEQYF.

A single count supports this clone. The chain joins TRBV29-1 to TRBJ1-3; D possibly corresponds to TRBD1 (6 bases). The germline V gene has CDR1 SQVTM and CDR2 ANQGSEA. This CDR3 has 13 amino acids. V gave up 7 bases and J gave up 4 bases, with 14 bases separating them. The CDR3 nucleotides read TGCAGCGCCACCGACAGGTCAGGAAACACCATATATTTT. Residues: CSATDRSGNTIYF.

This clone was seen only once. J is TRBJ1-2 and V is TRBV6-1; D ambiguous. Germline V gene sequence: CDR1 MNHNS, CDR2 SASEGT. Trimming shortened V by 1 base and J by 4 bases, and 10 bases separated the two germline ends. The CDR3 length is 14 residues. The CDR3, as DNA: TGTGCCAGCAGTGAAGGGGTACTCCCCTATGGCTACACCTTC. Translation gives CASSEGVLPYGYTF.

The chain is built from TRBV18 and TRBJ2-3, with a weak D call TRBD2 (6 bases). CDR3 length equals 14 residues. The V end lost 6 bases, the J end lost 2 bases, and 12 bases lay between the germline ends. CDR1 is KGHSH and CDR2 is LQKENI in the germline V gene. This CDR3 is CASSSGFNTDTQYF. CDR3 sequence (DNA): TGTGCCAGCTCCAGCGGGTTTAACACAGATACGCAGTATTTT.

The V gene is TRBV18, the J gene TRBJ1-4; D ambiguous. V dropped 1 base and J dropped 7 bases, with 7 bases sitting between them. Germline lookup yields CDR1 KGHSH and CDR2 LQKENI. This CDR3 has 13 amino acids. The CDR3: CASSPLSREKLFF. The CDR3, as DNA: TGTGCCAGCTCACCACTTTCTCGTGAAAAACTGTTTTTT.

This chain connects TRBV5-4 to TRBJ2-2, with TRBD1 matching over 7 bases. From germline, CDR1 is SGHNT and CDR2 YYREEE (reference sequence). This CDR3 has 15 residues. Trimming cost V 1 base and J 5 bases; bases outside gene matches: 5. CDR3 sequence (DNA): TGTGCCAGCAGCTTGAGACAGGGCTCAACCGGGGAGCTGTTTTTT. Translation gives CASSLRQGSTGELFF.

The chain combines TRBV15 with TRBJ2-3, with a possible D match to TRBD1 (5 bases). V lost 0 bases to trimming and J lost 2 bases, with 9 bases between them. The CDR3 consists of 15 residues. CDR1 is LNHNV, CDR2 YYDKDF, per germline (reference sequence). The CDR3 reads CATSRDFGATDTQYF. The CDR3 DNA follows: TGTGCCACCAGCAGAGATTTTGGGGCCACAGATACGCAGTATTTT.

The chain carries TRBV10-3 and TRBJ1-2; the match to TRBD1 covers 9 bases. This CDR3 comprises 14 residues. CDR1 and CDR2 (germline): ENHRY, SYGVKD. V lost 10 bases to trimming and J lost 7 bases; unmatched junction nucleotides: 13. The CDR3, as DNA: TGTGCCAACGGACAGGGGCCAACGGAATTTGGCTACACCTTC. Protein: CANGQGPTEFGYTF.

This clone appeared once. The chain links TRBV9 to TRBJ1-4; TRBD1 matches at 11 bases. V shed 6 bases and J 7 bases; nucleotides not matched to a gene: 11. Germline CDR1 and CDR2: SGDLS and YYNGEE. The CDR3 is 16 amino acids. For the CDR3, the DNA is TGTGCCAGCAACCTCGGACAGGGGGCGAAGGGTGAAAAACTGTTTTTT. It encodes CASNLGQGAKGEKLFF.

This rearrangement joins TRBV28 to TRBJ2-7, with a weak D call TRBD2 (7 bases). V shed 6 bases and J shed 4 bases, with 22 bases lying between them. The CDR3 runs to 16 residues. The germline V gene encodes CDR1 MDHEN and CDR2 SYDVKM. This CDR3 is CASSPGGGGRVYEQYF. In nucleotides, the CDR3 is TGTGCCAGCAGCCCGGGGGGAGGGGGACGGGTTTACGAGCAGTACTTC.

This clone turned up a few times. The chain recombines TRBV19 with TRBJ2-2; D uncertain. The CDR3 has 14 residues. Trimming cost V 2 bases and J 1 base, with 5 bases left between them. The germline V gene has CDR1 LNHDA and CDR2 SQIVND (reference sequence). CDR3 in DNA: TGTGCCAGTAGTATAAGACTGAACACCGGGGAGCTGTTTTTT. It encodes CASSIRLNTGELFF.

The CDR3 sequence is CASSLDGGPGNEQFF. CDR3 in DNA: TGTGCCAGCAGCTTAGACGGGGGGCCTGGGAATGAGCAGTTCTTC. The chain joins TRBV11-3 to TRBJ2-1; TRBD2 is a possible D gene (7 bases). Trimming shortened V by 0 bases and J by 7 bases, and 13 bases separated the two germline ends. Germline-derived CDR1 and CDR2 are SGHNT and YENEEA. This CDR3 is 15 amino acids long.

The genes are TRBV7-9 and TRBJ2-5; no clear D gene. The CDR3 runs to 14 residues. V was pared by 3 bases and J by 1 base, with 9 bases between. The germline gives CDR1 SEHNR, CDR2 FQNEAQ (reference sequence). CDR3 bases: TGTGCCAGCAGCTTGAGAGGAACCCAAGAGACCCAGTACTTC. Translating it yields CASSLRGTQETQYF.

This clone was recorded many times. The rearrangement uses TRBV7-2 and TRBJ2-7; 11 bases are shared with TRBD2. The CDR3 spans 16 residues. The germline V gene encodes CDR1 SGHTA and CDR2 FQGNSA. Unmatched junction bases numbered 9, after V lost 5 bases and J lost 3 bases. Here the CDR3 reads CASSLQTSGARYEQYF. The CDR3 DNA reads TGTGCCAGCAGCCTCCAGACTAGCGGGGCCCGCTACGAGCAGTACTTC.

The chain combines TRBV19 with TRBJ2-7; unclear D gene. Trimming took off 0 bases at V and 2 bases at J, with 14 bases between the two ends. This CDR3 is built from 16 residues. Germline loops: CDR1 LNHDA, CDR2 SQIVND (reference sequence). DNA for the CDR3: TGTGCCAGTAGTATAGACCCCTTATCCAGTACCTACGAGCAGTACTTC. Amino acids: CASSIDPLSSTYEQYF. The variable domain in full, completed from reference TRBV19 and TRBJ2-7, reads DGGITQSPKYLFRKEGQNVTLSCEQNLNHDAMYWYRQDPGQGLRLIYYSQIVNDFQKGDIAEGYSVSREKKESFPLTVTSAQKNPTAFYLCASSIDPLSSTYEQYFGPGTRLTVT.

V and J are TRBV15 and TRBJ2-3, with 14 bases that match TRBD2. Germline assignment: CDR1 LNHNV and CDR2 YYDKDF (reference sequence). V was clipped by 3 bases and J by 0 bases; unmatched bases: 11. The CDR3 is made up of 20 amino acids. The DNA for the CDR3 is TGTGCCACCAGCAGGAGACGAGGGACTAGCGGGAGTTATAGCACAGATACGCAGTATTTT. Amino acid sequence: CATSRRRGTSGSYSTDTQYF.

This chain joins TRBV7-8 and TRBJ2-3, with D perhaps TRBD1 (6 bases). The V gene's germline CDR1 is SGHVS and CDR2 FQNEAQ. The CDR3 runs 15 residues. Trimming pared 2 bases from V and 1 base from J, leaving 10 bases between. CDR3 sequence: CASSLTRQGTDTQYF. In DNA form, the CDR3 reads TGTGCCAGCAGCTTAACTAGACAGGGCACAGATACGCAGTATTTT.

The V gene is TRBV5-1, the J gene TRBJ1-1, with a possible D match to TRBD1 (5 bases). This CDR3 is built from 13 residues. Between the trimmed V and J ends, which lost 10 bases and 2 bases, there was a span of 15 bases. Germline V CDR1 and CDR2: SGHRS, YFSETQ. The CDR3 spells CASRTGGNTEAFF. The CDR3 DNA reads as TGCGCCTCTCGGACGGGGGGTAACACTGAAGCTTTCTTT.

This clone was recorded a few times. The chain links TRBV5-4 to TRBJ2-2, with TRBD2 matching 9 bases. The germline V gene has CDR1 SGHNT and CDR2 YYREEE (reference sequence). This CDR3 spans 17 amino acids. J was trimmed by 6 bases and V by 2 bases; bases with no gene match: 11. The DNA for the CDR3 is TGTGCCAGCAGCTTAGGAGTTAGCGGGAGAGTTGCCGGGGAGCTGTTTTTT. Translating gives CASSLGVSGRVAGELFF. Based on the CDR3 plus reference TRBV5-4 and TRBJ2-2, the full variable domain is ETGVTQSPTHLIKTRGQQVTLRCSSQSGHNTVSWYQQALGQGPQFIFQYYREEENGRGNFPPRFSGLQFPNYSSELNVNALELDDSALYLCASSLGVSGRVAGELFFGEGSRLTVL.

The CDR3 bases are TGTGCCAGCAGCCCGGGGAGGGGCACACGAAAAAACTATGGCTACACCTTC. Protein product: CASSPGRGTRKNYGYTF. This chain connects TRBV9 to TRBJ1-2; tentative D call: TRBD1 (5 bases). The CDR3 runs to 17 residues. The V gene lost 4 bases and the J gene lost 2 bases, with 21 bases spanning the gap. Germline loops: CDR1 SGDLS, CDR2 YYNGEE.

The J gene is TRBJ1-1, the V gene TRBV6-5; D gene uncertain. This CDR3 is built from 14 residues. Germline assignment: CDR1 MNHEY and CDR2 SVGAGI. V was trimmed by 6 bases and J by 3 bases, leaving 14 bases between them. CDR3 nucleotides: TGTGCCAGCAGCAAATCGGCGGGGTACACTGAAGCTTTCTTT. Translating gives CASSKSAGYTEAFF.

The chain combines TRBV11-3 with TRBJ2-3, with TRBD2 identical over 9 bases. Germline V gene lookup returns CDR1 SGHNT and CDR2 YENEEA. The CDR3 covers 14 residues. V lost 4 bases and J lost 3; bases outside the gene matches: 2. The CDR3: CASSSGLATDTQYF. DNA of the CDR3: TGTGCCAGCAGCTCGGGACTAGCTACAGATACGCAGTATTTT.

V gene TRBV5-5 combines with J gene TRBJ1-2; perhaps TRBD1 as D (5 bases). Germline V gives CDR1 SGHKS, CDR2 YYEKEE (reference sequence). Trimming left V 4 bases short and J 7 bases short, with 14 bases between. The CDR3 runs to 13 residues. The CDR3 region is CASSPLGGGGYTF. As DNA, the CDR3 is TGTGCCAGCAGCCCACTCGGGGGTGGTGGCTACACCTTC.

The CDR3 nucleotides are TGTGCTATGGGGCTAGCCCAGAGGAGGACCCAGTACTTC. As protein: CAMGLAQRRTQYF. The J gene is TRBJ2-5, the V gene TRBV30, with D possibly being TRBD1 or TRBD2 (5 bases each). CDR3 size: 13 residues. Germline values: CDR1 GTSNPN, CDR2 SVGIG (reference sequence).

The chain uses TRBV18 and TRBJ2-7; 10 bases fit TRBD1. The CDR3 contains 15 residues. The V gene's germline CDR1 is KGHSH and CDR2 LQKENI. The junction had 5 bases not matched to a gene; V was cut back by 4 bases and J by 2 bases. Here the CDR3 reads CASSHPGQGAYEQYF. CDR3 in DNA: TGTGCCAGCTCACATCCCGGACAGGGGGCCTACGAGCAGTACTTC.

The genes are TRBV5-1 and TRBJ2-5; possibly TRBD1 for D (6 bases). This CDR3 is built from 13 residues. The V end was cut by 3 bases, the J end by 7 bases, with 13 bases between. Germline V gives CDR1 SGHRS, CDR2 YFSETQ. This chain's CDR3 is CASSSALGGTQYF. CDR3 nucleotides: TGCGCCAGCAGCTCGGCACTAGGGGGGACCCAGTACTTC. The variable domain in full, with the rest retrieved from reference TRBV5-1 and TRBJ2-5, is KAGVTQTPRYLIKTRGQQVTLSCSPISGHRSVSWYQQTPGQGLQFLFEYFSETQRNKGNFPGRFSGRQFSNSRSEMNVSTLELGDSALYLCASSSALGGTQYFGPGTRLLVL.